This T cell receptor (beta chain) comes out of a study of immune characterization of retroperitoneal liposarcoma (dated by TCRdb to 2018 to 2020). Libraries were prepared through PCR. Sequencing took place on a NextSeq 500. The public reads were reanalyzed by TCRdb: fastp trimming at Q25, MiXCR alignment, in-frame beta chains only. Each CDR3 protein gets just one entry, which takes the most common genes and DNA from the rows behind it. Counted in this sample were about 3,100 distinct CDR3 sequences; approximately 49% of them appeared once. The ten largest clones capture approximately 50% of the sample. A remark on this clonotype: No antigen is known for it. No quality values exist for individual bases; no much larger clone is one base distant.

Sequenced input: tumor tissue. The TCR originated in a male donor with retroperitoneal liposarcoma.

The base sequence is TGTGCCAGCAGTAAGATTCGTGGGACCGGGGAGCTGTTTTTT. It codes for CASSKIRGTGELFF. The receptor chain draws on TRBV12-3 or TRBV12-4 and TRBJ2-2; the D gene is not confidently resolved. The CDR3 contains 14 residues, cysteine and phenylalanine counted. The DNA shown is the 42-base CDR3, in frame from base 1. Deletion took 5 bases off V and 5 bases off J, with a span of 12 bases between the germline ends.